The text below deals with one T cell receptor beta chain. The antigen is undetermined. The CDR3 covers 14 residues. Between the trimmed V and J ends, which lost 1 base and 3 bases, there was a span of 11 bases. The germline gives CDR1 SQVTM, CDR2 ANQGSEA. This specimen comes from a study of T cells after yellow fever vaccination. TCR cDNA, made by 5'RACE template switching, carried an added universal primer site and UMIs. TCRdb independently ran MiXCR on the 5' RACE reads; one entry per CDR3 protein. The sample lists 500,000 to 650,000 distinct CDR3 sequences, about a sixth occurring once. Whole-study results and caveats: Contaminating bulk clonotypes could be abundant in FACS-sorted repertoires. Weaker overall, the secondary response nonetheless peaked faster (day 5 versus 15).

The receptor's source is a man between 18 and 35 years old who received the YFV17D yellow fever vaccine. This sample comprised PBMCs, obtained 5 to 6 days after the first yellow fever vaccination. The rearrangement links TRBV29-1 to TRBJ2-3; D tentatively reads TRBD1 or TRBD2 (5 bases each). CDR3 loop: CSVEGGVGTDTQYF. CDR3 bases: TGCAGCGTTGAAGGAGGGGTTGGGACAGATACGCAGTATTTT.